Below, 5 T cell receptor beta chains from the same sample are listed, as sequenced in a study of blood T cell repertoires in COVID-19. The data were produced by immunoSEQ multiplex PCR, yet TCRdb's version contains in-frame clones alone and is incomplete. The data hold around 370,000 clones, with 90% to 95% observed a single time. Material for sequencing was peripheral blood. The receptors were gathered from a woman under 30 who had recovered from COVID-19.

The V gene is TRBV4-3, the J gene TRBJ2-6; possibly TRBD2 for D (5 bases). Germline lookup yields CDR1 LGHNA and CDR2 YSLEER. CDR3 length: 17 amino acids. The V end lost 0 bases, the J end lost 0 bases, and 9 bases lay between the germline ends. The CDR3 DNA reads TGCGCCAGCAGCCAAGATTGGGAGATCTCTGGGGCCAACGTCCTGACTTTC. This sequence encodes CASSQDWEISGANVLTF.

The chain couples TRBV7-9 to TRBJ1-2; D unclear. Germline-derived CDR1 and CDR2 are SEHNR and FQNEAQ (reference sequence). The CDR3 covers 14 residues. Deletions cut 2 bases from V and 6 bases from J, with 13 bases between. The DNA for the CDR3 is TGTGCCAGCAGCTTATCCCCAGCGATCGATGGCTACACCTTC. As protein: CASSLSPAIDGYTF.

The genes are TRBV19 and TRBJ2-2; the D gene is possibly TRBD1 (6 bases). Germline V CDR1 and CDR2: LNHDA, SQIVND (reference sequence). Between the trimmed V and J ends, which lost 2 bases and 0 bases, there was a span of 10 bases. The CDR3 sequence is 16 residues long. In nucleotides, the CDR3 is TGTGCCAGTAGTATATTGGGGGCTGCGAACACCGGGGAGCTGTTTTTT. Amino acids: CASSILGAANTGELFF.

This sequence joins TRBV3-1 (or the pseudogene TRBV3-2) and TRBJ2-3; 7 nucleotides match TRBD1. The germline CDR1 and CDR2 sequences are LGHDT and YNNKEL (reference sequence). Germline trimming cut 4 bases from V and 5 bases from J; bases unmatched to any gene: 12. This CDR3 is built from 16 residues. As DNA, the CDR3 is TGTGCCAGCAGCCCCGCAGGGGGAGATGGGTTAGATACGCAGTATTTT. This encodes CASSPAGGDGLDTQYF.

The J gene is TRBJ1-1, the V gene TRBV18; D might be TRBD1 (6 bases). The V end was cut by 3 bases, the J end by 0 bases, with 8 bases between. Germline assignment: CDR1 KGHSH and CDR2 LQKENI. This CDR3 is 14 amino acids long. CDR3 loop: CASSPDSLNTEAFF. The DNA of the CDR3 is TGTGCCAGCTCACCGGACAGCTTGAACACTGAAGCTTTCTTT.